The 27 T cell receptor beta chains below all came from one sample that was sequenced in a study of PD-1 blockade in classical Hodgkin lymphoma. The method was immunoSEQ multiplex PCR; TCRdb's version includes in-frame clones alone and lacks a portion of them. The sample lists approximately 16,000 clones; around 90% were seen once. Specified time point: cycle 4 day 1 (C4D1), after more than 5 weeks of nivolumab. Autologous stem cell transplantation was followed by relapse in every patient, and brentuximab vedotin exposure varied. PBMCs, once thawed, yielded CD8+ T cells isolated by magnetic negative selection. Sequences were derived from CD8+ T cells from blood, sampled before the fourth cycle of nivolumab. The receptors derive from a human donor with classical Hodgkin lymphoma.

The V gene is TRBV11-2, the J gene TRBJ2-7, with 9 bases identical to TRBD2. The CDR3 sequence is 15 residues long. CDR1 and CDR2 from the germline V gene are SGHAT and FQNNGV. Trimming removed 4 bases from V and 3 bases from J; junction bases left unmatched: 7. The CDR3 region is CASSSATSGLYEQYF. CDR3 in DNA: TGTGCCAGCAGCTCTGCGACTAGCGGCCTCTACGAGCAGTACTTC.

CDR3 DNA: TGTGCCAGTAGTATGATGGCTGGAGAATACGAGCAGTACTTC. Translation gives CASSMMAGEYEQYF. The V gene is TRBV19, the J gene TRBJ2-7; D not resolved. Trimming pared 3 bases from V and 4 bases from J, leaving 13 bases between. CDR1 and CDR2 from the germline V gene are LNHDA and SQIVND (reference sequence). CDR3 size: 14 residues. The full variable domain, with the rest looked up from reference TRBV19 and TRBJ2-7, is DGGITQSPKYLFRKEGQNVTLSCEQNLNHDAMYWYRQDPGQGLRLIYYSQIVNDFQKGDIAEGYSVSREKKESFPLTVTSAQKNPTAFYLCASSMMAGEYEQYFGPGTRLTVT.

The J gene is TRBJ2-1, the V gene TRBV7-8; the D gene is possibly TRBD2 (6 bases). Germline CDR1 SGHVS, CDR2 FQNEAQ. There are 16 residues in the CDR3. V lost 0 bases and J lost 3, with 12 bases in between. The CDR3 sequence is CASSLARLGFYNEQFF. As DNA, the CDR3 is TGTGCCAGCAGCTTAGCGCGACTAGGGTTCTACAATGAGCAGTTCTTC.

This chain connects TRBV7-9 to TRBJ2-7, with a tentative D call TRBD2 (5 bases). Trimming stripped 0 bases from V and 3 bases from J, with 15 bases between. CDR3 length equals 16 residues. CDR1 SEHNR and CDR2 FQNEAQ come from the germline V gene (reference sequence). The CDR3 spells CASSLARLAFDYEQYF. CDR3 coding DNA: TGTGCCAGCAGCTTAGCGAGGCTAGCTTTCGACTACGAGCAGTACTTC.

The V call is TRBV21-1, the J call TRBJ1-4. TRBV21-1 is described as a pseudogene. This CDR3 is built from 15 residues. This chain's CDR3 is CASSKTGAQDEKLFF. In nucleotides, the CDR3 is TGTGCCAGCAGCAAAACGGGGGCGCAGGATGAAAAACTGTTTTTT.

This chain connects TRBV4-1 to TRBJ2-4; unclear D gene. This CDR3 has 13 residues. Trimming stripped 4 bases from V and 7 bases from J, with 11 bases between. CDR1 is MGHRA, CDR2 YSYEKL, per germline. The CDR3 loop reads CASSPDGSNIQYF. The CDR3 DNA follows: TGCGCCAGCAGCCCGGACGGGTCGAACATTCAGTACTTC.

V gene TRBV21-1 combines with J gene TRBJ2-7; the DNA was not used to check the table's D call, TRBD2. TRBV21-1 is a listed pseudogene. CDR3 length: 15 amino acids. CDR3 nucleotide sequence: TGTGCCAGCAGCAAAGTAGGGACTTGCCCCTACGAGCAGTACTTC. It translates to CASSKVGTCPYEQYF.

The chain employs TRBV9 and TRBJ2-7; 10 nucleotides line up with TRBD2. Looked up from germline, CDR1 is SGDLS and CDR2 is YYNGEE. V was pared by 0 bases and J by 4 bases, with 4 bases of the junction left unmatched. This CDR3 region has 15 residues. As DNA, the CDR3 is TGTGCCAGCAGCGTAGCTGCAGCGGGAGGGTACGAGCAGTACTTC. Its translation is CASSVAAAGGYEQYF.

V usage is TRBV7-9 and J usage is TRBJ2-1; 9 nucleotides match TRBD2. Germline-derived CDR1 and CDR2 are SEHNR and FQNEAQ (reference sequence). The CDR3 length is 15 residues. Germline trimming cut 2 bases from V and 5 bases from J; bases unmatched to any gene: 4. In DNA form, the CDR3 reads TGTGCCAGCAGCTTAAATCCTAGCGGGAACAATGAGCAGTTCTTC. Translating it yields CASSLNPSGNNEQFF.

The gene calls are TRBV28 and TRBJ2-7, with TRBD2 identical over 10 bases. This CDR3 spans 18 amino acids. Losses at the gene ends were 5 bases for V and 3 bases for J; bases not matched to a gene: 16. Germline V gene sequence: CDR1 MDHEN, CDR2 SYDVKM. Written as DNA, the CDR3 is TGTGCCAGCAGTCCCATGGAGCTGGGACTAGCGTTCAGCTACGAGCAGTACTTC. Amino acid sequence: CASSPMELGLAFSYEQYF.

The chain links TRBV27 to TRBJ2-7; D is ambiguous. Germline lookup yields CDR1 MNHEY and CDR2 SMNVEV (reference sequence). The CDR3 consists of 12 residues. The V and J ends lost 2 bases and 4 bases respectively, with 6 bases between them. The CDR3 DNA sequence: TGTGCCAGCAGTTTAAACGGTTACGAGCAGTACTTC. The encoded protein is CASSLNGYEQYF.

The gene calls are TRBV9 and TRBJ1-1; D might be TRBD1 (6 bases). The CDR3 consists of 17 residues. The V end lost 0 bases, the J end lost 0 bases, and 15 bases lay between the germline ends. Germline assignment: CDR1 SGDLS and CDR2 YYNGEE. This CDR3 reads CASSVEGGRTLNTEAFF. In DNA form, the CDR3 reads TGTGCCAGCAGCGTAGAGGGGGGGCGGACCCTGAACACTGAAGCTTTCTTT. The full variable domain, rest sourced from reference TRBV9 and TRBJ1-1, is DSGVTQTPKHLITATGQRVTLRCSPRSGDLSVYWYQQSLDQGLQFLIQYYNGEERAKGNILERFSAQQFPDLHSELNLSSLELGDSALYFCASSVEGGRTLNTEAFFGQGTRLTVV.

This clone was seen only once. This chain links TRBV27 with TRBJ2-7; TRBD2 might be the D (5 bases). V was trimmed by 3 bases and J by 3 bases, leaving 9 bases between them. Germline V lookup: CDR1 MNHEY, CDR2 SMNVEV (reference sequence). The CDR3 spans 13 residues. CDR3 DNA: TGTGCCAGCAGTTTTGGGGAGCGCTACGAGCAGTACTTC. Residues: CASSFGERYEQYF.

The V call is TRBV28, the J call TRBJ2-6; D not certain. V was cut by 5 bases and J by 1 base, with 6 bases left in between. CDR3 length equals 14 residues. Germline V gene data show CDR1 as MDHEN and CDR2 as SYDVKM. The CDR3 sequence is CASSAHSGANVLTF. CDR3 bases: TGTGCCAGCAGTGCCCATTCTGGGGCCAACGTCCTGACTTTC.

This clone was seen only a few times. J is TRBJ1-5 and V is TRBV6-6; a possible D gene is TRBD1 (6 bases). V was clipped by 4 bases and J by 5 bases, with 15 bases between them. Germline V gene sequence: CDR1 MNHNY, CDR2 SVGAGI (reference sequence). The CDR3 extends over 15 amino acids. The CDR3 bases are TGTGCCAGCAGTTGGCCGCCGGGGGCTGATCAGCCCCAGCATTTT. Protein product: CASSWPPGADQPQHF.

The rearrangement links TRBV6-6 to TRBJ2-1; D uncertain. Trimming took off 5 bases at V and 4 bases at J, with 9 bases between the two ends. CDR3 length: 13 amino acids. The germline V gene has CDR1 MNHNY and CDR2 SVGAGI (reference sequence). The chain's CDR3 is CASSQTGYNEQFF. Here the CDR3 DNA reads TGTGCCAGCAGTCAAACCGGATACAATGAGCAGTTCTTC.

The chain couples TRBV7-9 to TRBJ2-3; perhaps TRBD2 as D (5 bases). CDR1 and CDR2 (germline): SEHNR, FQNEAQ (reference sequence). V was clipped by 7 bases and J by 2 bases, with 10 bases between them. The CDR3 totals 13 residues. The CDR3: CASKGSHTDTQYF. For the CDR3, the DNA is TGTGCCAGCAAAGGGAGTCACACAGATACGCAGTATTTT.

The V and J genes are TRBV27 and TRBJ1-1, with D maybe TRBD1 (6 bases). V lost 6 bases and J 2 bases, leaving 7 bases between the germline ends. CDR1 is MNHEY and CDR2 is SMNVEV in the germline V gene (reference sequence). This CDR3 comprises 12 residues. For the CDR3, the DNA is TGTGCCAGCAGGGGGACAAACACTGAAGCTTTCTTT. It is translated as CASRGTNTEAFF.

The chain couples TRBV5-6 to TRBJ2-1; tentatively, D is TRBD2 (5 bases). Germline CDR1 reads SGHDT; CDR2 reads YYEEEE. V shed 2 bases and J shed 0 bases, with 9 bases lying between them. The CDR3 sequence is 15 residues long. This CDR3 is CASSFDTSSYNEQFF. DNA of the CDR3: TGTGCCAGCAGCTTCGACACTAGCTCCTACAATGAGCAGTTCTTC.

The sample holds one count of this clone. The chain links TRBV6-6 to TRBJ2-5, with 9 bases aligning to TRBD2. V was clipped by 3 bases and J by 5 bases; unmatched bases: 7. The CDR3 length is 15 residues. CDR1 is MNHNY, CDR2 SVGAGI, per germline (reference sequence). This CDR3 reads CASSYLAGELETQYF. DNA of the CDR3: TGTGCCAGCAGTTATTTAGCGGGAGAACTGGAGACCCAGTACTTC.

The V gene is TRBV10-3, the J gene TRBJ2-1, with 7 bases fitting TRBD1. Trimming cost V 7 bases and J 5 bases; bases outside gene matches: 11. The CDR3 extends over 15 amino acids. The germline V gene has CDR1 ENHRY and CDR2 SYGVKD. In DNA, the CDR3 is TGTGCCATCACTGACAGGGAAAAGGGCAACAATGAGCAGTTCTTC. Its translation: CAITDREKGNNEQFF.

The genes are TRBV4-1 and TRBJ2-1; D gene unclear. The germline CDR1 and CDR2 sequences are MGHRA and YSYEKL. The CDR3 has 12 amino acids. With 0 bases removed from V and 7 bases from J, the gap between germline ends came to 4 bases. DNA for the CDR3: TGCGCCAGCAGCCAAGATGGAAATGAGCAGTTCTTC. Translation gives CASSQDGNEQFF.

The rearrangement links TRBV19 to TRBJ1-2; no clear D gene. The CDR3 loop spans 11 amino acids. Germline CDR1 LNHDA, CDR2 SQIVND (reference sequence). Deletions cut 6 bases from V and 4 bases from J, with 6 bases between. As DNA, the CDR3 is TGTGCCAGTAGGCGGGGCTATGGCTACACCTTC. It codes for CASRRGYGYTF. Complete variable domain (other parts from reference TRBV19 and TRBJ1-2): DGGITQSPKYLFRKEGQNVTLSCEQNLNHDAMYWYRQDPGQGLRLIYYSQIVNDFQKGDIAEGYSVSREKKESFPLTVTSAQKNPTAFYLCASRRGYGYTFGSGTRLTVV.

This chain uses TRBV18 with TRBJ2-7; perhaps TRBD2 as D (5 bases). This CDR3 comprises 15 residues. Trimming shortened V by 4 bases and J by 4 bases, and 17 bases separated the two germline ends. Germline V CDR1 and CDR2: KGHSH, LQKENI. CDR3 sequence reads: CASSRETTAQYEQYF. The CDR3 coding sequence is TGTGCCAGCTCACGGGAGACTACAGCACAATACGAGCAGTACTTC.

The CDR3 region is CASSLVGRGLETQYF. CDR3 DNA: TGTGCCAGCAGTTTAGTGGGCAGGGGATTGGAGACCCAGTACTTC. The chain has TRBV27 and TRBJ2-5; D is possibly TRBD1 (6 bases). With 2 bases removed from V and 5 bases from J, the gap between germline ends came to 15 bases. Germline V gives CDR1 MNHEY, CDR2 SMNVEV (reference sequence). The CDR3 consists of 15 residues.

V and J are TRBV28 and TRBJ1-3; 7 bases match TRBD1. With 10 bases clipped from V and 2 bases from J, the junction kept 5 bases outside the gene matches. In germline, CDR1 is MDHEN, CDR2 SYDVKM. The CDR3 has 13 residues. The CDR3, as DNA: TGTGCCACAGAACAGGGGCCTGGAAACACCATATATTTT. Translation gives CATEQGPGNTIYF.

The rearrangement uses TRBV28 and TRBJ2-5, with TRBD1 matching 8 bases. J lost 7 bases, V lost 5 bases, and 12 bases had no gene match. CDR3 size: 15 residues. In germline, CDR1 is MDHEN, CDR2 SYDVKM. The CDR3 DNA sequence: TGTGCCAGCAGTGCAGGGGCAGGGGGCGTAGGGACCCAGTACTTC. Translated, it gives CASSAGAGGVGTQYF.